This T cell receptor (beta chain) comes out of a study of T-cell memory formation after mild COVID-19. Germline V gives CDR1 SGHTA, CDR2 FQGNSA. The CDR3 is 16 amino acids. V was shortened by 2 bases and J by 2 bases, with 14 bases between the two germline ends. This clonotype was counted only a few times. One entry per CDR3 protein, called by TCRdb with MiXCR from the 5' RACE reads. The sample has about 390,000 distinct CDR3 sequences, about 15% seen once. Material for sequencing was PBMCs or a T cell subset sorted from them (not recorded which). The receptor comes from a man aged 18 to 29 who had mild COVID-19 (a few samples of this study predate the infection). Cell type and time point are not known. The rearrangement uses TRBV7-2 and TRBJ2-3; possibly TRBD2 for D (6 bases). The CDR3 protein is CASSLYRGSYTDTQYF. The CDR3, as DNA: TGTGCCAGCAGCTTATATCGGGGGTCATACACAGATACGCAGTATTTT.